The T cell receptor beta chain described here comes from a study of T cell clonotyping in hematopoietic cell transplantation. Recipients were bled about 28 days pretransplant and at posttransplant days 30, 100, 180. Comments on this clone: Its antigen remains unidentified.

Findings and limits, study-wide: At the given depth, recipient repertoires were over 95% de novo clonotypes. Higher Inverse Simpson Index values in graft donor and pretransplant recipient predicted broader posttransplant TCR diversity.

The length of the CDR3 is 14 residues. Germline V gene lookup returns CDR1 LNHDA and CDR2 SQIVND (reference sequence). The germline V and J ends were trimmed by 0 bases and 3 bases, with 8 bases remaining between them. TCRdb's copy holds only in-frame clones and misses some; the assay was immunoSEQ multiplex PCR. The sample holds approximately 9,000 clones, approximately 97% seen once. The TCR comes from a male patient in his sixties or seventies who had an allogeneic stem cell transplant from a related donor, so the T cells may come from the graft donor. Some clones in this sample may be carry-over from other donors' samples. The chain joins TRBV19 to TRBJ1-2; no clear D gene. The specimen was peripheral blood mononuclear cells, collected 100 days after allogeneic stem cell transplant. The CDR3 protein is CASSIDPGDYGYTF. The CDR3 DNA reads TGTGCCAGTAGTATAGATCCTGGAGACTATGGCTACACCTTC.